Below, 15 T cell receptor beta chains from the same sample are listed, as sequenced in a study of identical twins. MiXCR, run by TCRdb on the 5' RACE reads, gives a single entry per CDR3 protein. The sample contains around 670,000 distinct CDR3 sequences, roughly 6% of which appear only once. The sequenced sample consisted of naive T cells sorted from blood. The receptors were gathered from a man younger than 30 in good health.

The rearrangement joins TRBV5-5 to TRBJ2-1; 8 nucleotides align to TRBD2. Germline V gene sequence: CDR1 SGHKS, CDR2 YYEKEE (reference sequence). The CDR3 is made up of 16 amino acids. V lost 1 base, J lost 4 bases, and 7 bases stayed unmatched. CDR3 nucleotide sequence: TGTGCCAGCAGCTTGTTCCCAGCGGGAGATTACAATGAGCAGTTCTTC. It specifies CASSLFPAGDYNEQFF. The full variable domain, in which reference TRBV5-5 and TRBJ2-1 provide the parts outside the CDR3, is DAGVTQSPTHLIKTRGQQVTLRCSPISGHKSVSWYQQVLGQGPQFIFQYYEKEERGRGNFPDRFSARQFPNYSSELNVNALLLGDSALYLCASSLFPAGDYNEQFFGPGTRLTVL.

The chain combines TRBV6-2 or TRBV6-3 with TRBJ2-1; the D gene is possibly TRBD2 (6 bases). Germline V gives CDR1 MNHEY, CDR2 SVGEGT. Trimming pared 3 bases from V and 3 bases from J, leaving 9 bases between. The CDR3 contains 14 residues. CDR3 in amino acids: CASSYGGNYNEQFF. The DNA for the CDR3 is TGTGCCAGCAGTTATGGCGGGAACTACAATGAGCAGTTCTTC.

V is TRBV18 and J is TRBJ1-2; TRBD1 agrees at 8 bases. J gave up 2 bases and V 6 bases, and 8 bases lay outside the gene matches. The CDR3 loop spans 15 amino acids. In germline, CDR1 is KGHSH, CDR2 LQKENI. The CDR3 here is CASSSKTGANYGYTF. Written as DNA, the CDR3 is TGTGCCAGCTCTTCTAAGACAGGGGCGAACTATGGCTACACCTTC.

This clonotype turned up a few times. This CDR3 is CASKDRSSYNSPLHF. The DNA for the CDR3 is TGTGCCAGCAAGGACAGGAGCTCCTATAATTCACCCCTCCACTTT. This sequence joins TRBV5-4 and TRBJ1-6, with 7 bases fitting TRBD1. Trimming at V came to 6 bases and at J to 0 bases, leaving 3 bases not matched to a gene. In germline, CDR1 is SGHNT, CDR2 YYREEE (reference sequence). The CDR3 has 15 residues.

This clonotype was found many times. The chain recombines TRBV12-3 or TRBV12-4 with TRBJ2-7; D ambiguous. The CDR3 contains 15 residues. V was trimmed by 1 base and J by 0 bases, leaving 10 bases between them. CDR3 coding DNA: TGTGCCAGCAGTTTAGGGCAGTTGAGCTCCTACGAGCAGTACTTC. Protein sequence: CASSLGQLSSYEQYF.

This clonotype appeared many times. This chain joins TRBV28 and TRBJ2-7; D uncertain. CDR3 length: 13 amino acids. In germline, CDR1 is MDHEN, CDR2 SYDVKM. V was cut by 6 bases and J by 6 bases, with 15 bases left in between. The CDR3 region is CASSPSPLPEQYF. The CDR3 coding sequence is TGTGCCAGCAGCCCCTCCCCTCTACCCGAGCAGTACTTC. The variable domain in full, completed from reference TRBV28 and TRBJ2-7, reads DVKVTQSSRYLVKRTGEKVFLECVQDMDHENMFWYRQDPGLGLRLIYFSYDVKMKEKGDIPEGYSVSREKKERFSLILESASTNQTSMYLCASSPSPLPEQYFGPGTRLTVT.

J is TRBJ2-5 and V is TRBV5-5; no firm D call. V was pared by 2 bases and J by 0 bases, with 8 bases between. The CDR3 is 14 residues long. Per the germline V gene, CDR1 is SGHKS and CDR2 is YYEKEE (reference sequence). The CDR3 spells CASSLSRNQETQYF. The CDR3, as DNA: TGTGCCAGCAGCTTATCTAGGAACCAAGAGACCCAGTACTTC.

This clonotype was observed at least ten times. The DNA for the CDR3 is TGTGCCAGCAGCCCAGGGACTAGCTTTTCGCCCGGGGAGCTGTTTTTT. Translating gives CASSPGTSFSPGELFF. This sequence joins TRBV7-3 and TRBJ2-2, with TRBD2 identical over 9 bases. CDR1 and CDR2 from the germline V gene are SGHTA and FQGTGA. Losses at the gene ends were 5 bases for V and 6 bases for J; bases not matched to a gene: 10. CDR3 length: 16 residues.

The chain's CDR3 is CASTEAGDRPQHF. In DNA form, the CDR3 reads TGTGCCAGCACCGAGGCAGGGGATCGGCCCCAGCATTTT. The genes are TRBV6-2 or TRBV6-3 and TRBJ1-5; D perhaps matches TRBD1 (6 bases). This CDR3 comprises 13 residues. Trimming removed 7 bases at V and 9 bases at J, with 16 bases between. Germline V gives CDR1 MNHEY, CDR2 SVGEGT.

This clonotype was detected ten times or more. J is TRBJ2-3 and V is TRBV27; 8 positions agree with TRBD2. The CDR3 is 15 residues long. Germline values: CDR1 MNHEY, CDR2 SMNVEV (reference sequence). V dropped 5 bases and J dropped 7; count of bases not matched to a gene: 11. DNA for the CDR3: TGTGCCAGCAGTACGTCCGGGACTAGAGCGAATACGCAGTATTTT. This codes for CASSTSGTRANTQYF.

This clonotype was observed at least ten times. The chain has TRBV29-1 and TRBJ1-1; no clear D. The CDR3 covers 14 residues. The germline CDR1 and CDR2 sequences are SQVTM and ANQGSEA. With 6 bases removed from V and 5 bases from J, the gap between germline ends came to 19 bases. CDR3 in amino acids: CSVPRAIDITEAFF. The CDR3 DNA is TGCAGCGTCCCGAGGGCGATCGATATTACTGAAGCTTTCTTT.

This clonotype was seen more than once but under ten times. The CDR3 DNA reads as TGTGCCAGCAGCTTTGAGGGGCTGGATGGCTACACCTTC. It codes for CASSFEGLDGYTF. The chain employs TRBV7-2 and TRBJ1-2; D possibly corresponds to TRBD1 (5 bases). The CDR3 sequence is 13 residues long. V dropped 3 bases and J dropped 6 bases, with 11 bases sitting between them. The V gene's germline CDR1 is SGHTA and CDR2 FQGNSA. The full variable domain, its missing parts supplied by reference TRBV7-2 and TRBJ1-2, is GAGVSQSPSNKVTEKGKDVELRCDPISGHTALYWYRQSLGQGLEFLIYFQGNSAPDKSGLPSDRFSAERTGGSVSTLTIQRTQQEDSAVYLCASSFEGLDGYTFGSGTRLTVV.

V gene TRBV9 combines with J gene TRBJ2-1; TRBD2 matches 11 bases. Trimming removed 3 bases from V and 0 bases from J; junction bases left unmatched: 11. Germline CDR1 and CDR2: SGDLS and YYNGEE. The CDR3 is 19 residues long. This CDR3 is CASSAALLAGGSSYNEQFF. DNA of the CDR3: TGTGCCAGCAGCGCTGCCCTTCTAGCGGGAGGAAGCTCCTACAATGAGCAGTTCTTC.

This clonotype was detected ten times or more. This rearrangement joins TRBV28 to TRBJ2-3, with a weak D call TRBD2 (5 bases). CDR3 length: 14 amino acids. Germline V gene data show CDR1 as MDHEN and CDR2 as SYDVKM. V lost 3 bases, J lost 3 bases, and 10 bases lay in between. DNA of the CDR3: TGTGCCAGCAGTTTTTTAGGAGGTACAGATACGCAGTATTTT. This codes for CASSFLGGTDTQYF.

This clonotype was detected a few times. The rearrangement links TRBV20-1 to TRBJ2-3, with 11 nucleotides matching TRBD2. Germline CDR1 and CDR2: DFQATT and SNEGSKA (reference sequence). CDR3 length equals 15 residues. V lost 1 base and J lost 5; bases outside the gene matches: 5. The CDR3 protein is CSARVTSGNRDTQYF. The CDR3 DNA reads as TGCAGTGCTAGAGTGACTAGCGGGAATCGAGATACGCAGTATTTT.